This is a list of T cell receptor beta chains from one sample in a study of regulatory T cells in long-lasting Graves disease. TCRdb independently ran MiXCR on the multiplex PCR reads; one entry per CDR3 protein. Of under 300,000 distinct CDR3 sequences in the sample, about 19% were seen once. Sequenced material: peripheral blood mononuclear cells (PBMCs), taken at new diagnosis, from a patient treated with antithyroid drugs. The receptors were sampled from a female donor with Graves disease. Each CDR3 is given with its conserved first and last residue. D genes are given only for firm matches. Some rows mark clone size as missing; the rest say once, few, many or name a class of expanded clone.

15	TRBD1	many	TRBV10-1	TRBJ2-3	CASSDGTAPTDTQYF	TGCGCCAGCAGTGATGGGACAGCGCCCACAGATACGCAGTATTTT
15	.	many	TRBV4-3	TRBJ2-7	CASSQDLTGQYEQYF	TGCGCCAGCAGCCAAGACTTGACAGGCCAGTACGAGCAGTACTTC
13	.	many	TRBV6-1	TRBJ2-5	CASRPRPQETQYF	TGTGCCAGCAGGCCCAGGCCCCAAGAGACCCAGTACTTC
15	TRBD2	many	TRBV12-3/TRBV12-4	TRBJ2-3	CASRPTSGSADTQYF	TGTGCCAGCAGGCCAACTAGCGGGAGTGCTGATACGCAGTATTTT
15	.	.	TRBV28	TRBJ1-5	CASSWRGYGNQPQHF	TGTGCCAGCAGTTGGCGGGGGTACGGCAATCAGCCCCAGCATTTT
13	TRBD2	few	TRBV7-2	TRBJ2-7	CASSQGLGYEQYF	TGTGCCAGCAGTCAGGGACTAGGCTACGAGCAGTACTTC
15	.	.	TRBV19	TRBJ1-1	CASSIARGGNTEAFF	TGTGCCAGTAGTATAGCCAGGGGAGGGAACACTGAAGCTTTCTTT
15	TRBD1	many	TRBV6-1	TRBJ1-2	CASSSRQGADYGYTF	TGTGCCAGCAGCTCCAGACAGGGGGCAGACTATGGCTACACCTTC
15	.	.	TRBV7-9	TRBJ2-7	CASSLLGGRPYEQYF	TGTGCCAGCAGCCTTCTAGGGGGGCGCCCCTACGAGCAGTACTTC
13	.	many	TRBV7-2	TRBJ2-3	CASSQRPTDTQYF	TGTGCCAGCAGCCAAAGACCAACAGATACGCAGTATTTT